This T cell receptor beta chain was captured in a study of naive and memory T cell subsets. The ends lost 6 bases at V and 3 bases at J; junction bases unmatched: 7. The CDR3 runs to 14 residues. The SP2 primer and nested alpha and beta constant region primers amplified ligated cDNA in four rounds. Blood and skin TCR RNA was reverse transcribed with alpha and beta constant primers. Each CDR3 protein is one row after TCRdb ran MiXCR on the UMI-ligation and nested PCR reads. Found here are 30,000 to 35,000 distinct CDR3 sequences, more than 6.5% of them singletons; the top ten hold approximately 3.3%. This clonotype came up many times. The treatment is: skin biopsy from PPD injection site in Mantoux-positive individual. An oligonucleotide containing a UMI was ligated to the 3' end of TCR cDNA. Unsorted total RNA, about 1 to 1000 ng, was DNase treated before reverse transcription.

This sequence originates from an adult in good health. Material: skin, obtained from a tuberculin skin test site. The chain couples TRBV12-3 or TRBV12-4 to TRBJ2-5, with 7 bases aligning to TRBD1. This CDR3 is CASSPRDSEETQYF. DNA for the CDR3: TGTGCCAGCAGCCCCCGGGACAGCGAAGAGACCCAGTACTTC.